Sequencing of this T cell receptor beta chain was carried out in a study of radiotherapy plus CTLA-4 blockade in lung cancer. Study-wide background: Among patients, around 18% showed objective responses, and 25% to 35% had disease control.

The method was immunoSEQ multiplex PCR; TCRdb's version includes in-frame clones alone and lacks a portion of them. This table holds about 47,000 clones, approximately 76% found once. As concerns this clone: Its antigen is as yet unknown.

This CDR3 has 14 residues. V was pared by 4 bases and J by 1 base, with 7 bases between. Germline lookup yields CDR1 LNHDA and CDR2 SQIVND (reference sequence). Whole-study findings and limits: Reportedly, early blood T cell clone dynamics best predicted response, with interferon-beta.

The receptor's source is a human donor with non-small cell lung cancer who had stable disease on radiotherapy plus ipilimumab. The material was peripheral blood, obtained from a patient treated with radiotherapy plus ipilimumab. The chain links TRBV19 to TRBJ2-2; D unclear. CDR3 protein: CASSSSKNTGELFF. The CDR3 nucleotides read TGTGCCAGTAGTAGCTCGAAGAACACCGGGGAGCTGTTTTTT. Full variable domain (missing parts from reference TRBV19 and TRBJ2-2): DGGITQSPKYLFRKEGQNVTLSCEQNLNHDAMYWYRQDPGQGLRLIYYSQIVNDFQKGDIAEGYSVSREKKESFPLTVTSAQKNPTAFYLCASSSSKNTGELFFGEGSRLTVL.